The 32 T cell receptor beta chains below all came from one sample that was sequenced in a study of response to subunit inactivated influenza vaccine. One entry per CDR3 protein, called by TCRdb with MiXCR from the RT-PCR reads. The sample holds 550,000 to 600,000 distinct CDR3 sequences; 12% are singletons and the top ten take roughly 10%. Here the sequenced sample was PBMCs from blood, taken on the day of vaccination. The receptors shown here come from a man in his fifties who received an inactivated influenza vaccine.

This sequence joins TRBV6-5 and TRBJ1-2; 8 bases align to TRBD1. The germline V gene has CDR1 MNHEY and CDR2 SVGAGI. V shed 4 bases, J shed 1 base, and the junction held 11 bases outside the gene matches. The CDR3 is 17 amino acids. The CDR3 DNA reads as TGTGCCAGCAGTTTATCCTCCCAGGGGGCGATTAACTATGGCTACACCTTC. Translating it yields CASSLSSQGAINYGYTF.

The rearrangement links TRBV7-2 to TRBJ1-1; maybe TRBD1 (5 bases). The V and J ends lost 7 bases and 4 bases respectively, with 16 bases between them. The germline CDR1 and CDR2 sequences are SGHTA and FQGNSA. This CDR3 has 14 residues. CDR3 amino acids: CASTPWGGGTEAFF. CDR3 in DNA: TGTGCCAGCACCCCGTGGGGGGGGGGCACTGAAGCTTTCTTT.

This clonotype was seen a few times. The DNA of the CDR3 is TGCGCCAGCAGGTCGAGCGGGGGGGCTTTGTACTTC. Translation gives CASRSSGGALYF. The gene calls are TRBV4-1 and TRBJ2-4; TRBD2 agrees at 10 bases. Germline V gene lookup returns CDR1 MGHRA and CDR2 YSYEKL. V lost 6 bases, J lost 15 bases, and 8 bases stayed unmatched. The CDR3 has 12 amino acids.

This rearrangement joins TRBV14 to TRBJ2-2, with TRBD1 matching over 9 bases. Germline CDR1 is SGHDN and CDR2 is FVKESK. The CDR3 length is 15 residues. V lost 4 bases and J lost 4; bases outside the gene matches: 4. This CDR3 is CASSPTGGFTGELFF. CDR3 sequence (DNA): TGTGCCAGCAGCCCGACAGGGGGTTTCACCGGGGAGCTGTTTTTT.

The chain uses TRBV4-3 and TRBJ1-2, with a tentative D call TRBD1 (5 bases). The germline CDR1 and CDR2 sequences are LGHNA and YSLEER. The CDR3 runs 14 residues. V was trimmed by 0 bases and J by 1 base, leaving 6 bases between them. The CDR3 is CASSQDQGNYGYTF. CDR3 nucleotide sequence: TGCGCCAGCAGCCAAGACCAGGGTAACTATGGCTACACCTTC.

This clonotype has just a few counts. The V gene is TRBV6-1, the J gene TRBJ1-5; 8 nucleotides align to TRBD1. The germline gives CDR1 MNHNS, CDR2 SASEGT. This CDR3 comprises 13 residues. V was pared by 3 bases and J by 11 bases, with 6 bases of the junction left unmatched. The CDR3 protein is CASSEGQDTAQHF. In nucleotides, the CDR3 is TGTGCCAGCAGTGAGGGACAGGACACGGCCCAGCATTTT.

The chain employs TRBV28 and TRBJ2-1, with 9 bases that match TRBD2. The germline V gene has CDR1 MDHEN and CDR2 SYDVKM. The CDR3 spans 14 residues. V dropped 4 bases and J dropped 4; count of bases not matched to a gene: 2. CDR3 bases: TGTGCCAGCAGTTCTAGCGGGGATTACAATGAGCAGTTCTTC. Its protein is CASSSSGDYNEQFF.

This clonotype showed up many times. The CDR3: CASSLEQGLATEAFF. CDR3 nucleotide sequence: TGTGCCAGCAGCTTAGAGCAGGGATTGGCGACTGAAGCTTTCTTT. This chain links TRBV7-2 with TRBJ1-1; tentative D call: TRBD1 (5 bases). Between the trimmed V and J ends, which lost 1 base and 5 bases, there was a span of 14 bases. The CDR3 consists of 15 residues. CDR1 and CDR2 (germline): SGHTA, FQGNSA.

The chain recombines TRBV11-2 with TRBJ2-2; 7 bases fit TRBD1. The germline CDR1 and CDR2 sequences are SGHAT and FQNNGV. The trim removed 3 bases at V and 5 bases at J, leaving 3 bases unmatched. The CDR3 is 14 residues long. The CDR3 nucleotides are TGTGCCAGCAGCTTGACAGGGTGGACCGGGGAGCTGTTTTTT. Amino acids: CASSLTGWTGELFF.

CDR3 DNA sequence: TGTGCCAGCAGCGCGGGACAGGGAGAGACCCAGTACTTC. Its translation is CASSAGQGETQYF. This sequence joins TRBV7-8 and TRBJ2-5; TRBD1 matches at 9 bases. The CDR3 consists of 13 residues. Trimming took 5 bases from V and 4 from J; bases not matched to a gene: 2. In germline, CDR1 is SGHVS, CDR2 FQNEAQ.

This clonotype turned up a few times. V and J are TRBV29-1 and TRBJ2-1; the D gene is possibly TRBD2 (5 bases). This CDR3 is 13 amino acids long. With 3 bases removed from V and 3 bases from J, the gap between germline ends came to 9 bases. Looked up from germline, CDR1 is SQVTM and CDR2 is ANQGSEA. This CDR3 is CSVDGNIYNEQFF. The CDR3 DNA is TGCAGCGTTGACGGGAATATCTACAATGAGCAGTTCTTC.

This chain links TRBV6-5 with TRBJ1-4; the D is unclear. Trimming left V 2 bases short and J 4 bases short, with 14 bases between. There are 16 residues in the CDR3. The germline V gene encodes CDR1 MNHEY and CDR2 SVGAGI. In DNA, the CDR3 is TGTGCCAGCAGTTACAACCTGGCCGCGGGTAATGAAAAACTGTTTTTT. Its protein product is CASSYNLAAGNEKLFF.

The table lists this clonotype with a few counts. The V call is TRBV4-1, the J call TRBJ2-1; 11 nucleotides line up with TRBD2. J lost 7 bases, V lost 4 bases, and 9 bases had no gene match. Germline CDR1 MGHRA, CDR2 YSYEKL. This CDR3 region has 16 residues. CDR3 loop: CASSRTIIAGGNEQFF. CDR3 DNA: TGCGCCAGCAGCCGCACGATAATAGCGGGGGGGAATGAGCAGTTCTTC.

The V call is TRBV5-1, the J call TRBJ1-3; TRBD1 matches 8 bases. In germline, CDR1 is SGHRS, CDR2 YFSETQ. V was clipped by 1 base and J by 4 bases; unmatched bases: 4. The CDR3 totals 15 residues. In nucleotides, the CDR3 is TGCGCCAGCAGCTTGCAGGGGGCGACGGGAAACACCATATATTTT. Translated, it gives CASSLQGATGNTIYF.

This chain connects TRBV25-1 to TRBJ1-2; TRBD1 matches 8 bases. The V gene's germline CDR1 is MGHDK and CDR2 SYGVNS. J gave up 6 bases and V 9 bases, and 3 bases lay outside the gene matches. The CDR3 contains 11 residues. The CDR3 DNA reads as TGTGCCAGTACACAGGGGGATGGCTACACCTTC. Its protein is CASTQGDGYTF.

This clonotype occurred many times. The chain couples TRBV5-1 to TRBJ1-1, with 7 bases matching TRBD1. The V gene's germline CDR1 is SGHRS and CDR2 YFSETQ. The ends lost 6 bases at V and 1 base at J; junction bases unmatched: 6. This CDR3 is 14 amino acids long. CDR3 protein: CASNLAGGNTEAFF. DNA for the CDR3: TGCGCCAGCAATTTGGCAGGGGGGAACACTGAAGCTTTCTTT.

The chain is built from TRBV7-2 and TRBJ2-3; D is possibly TRBD1 or TRBD2 (5 bases each). Trimming removed 0 bases from V and 2 bases from J, with 9 bases in between. Germline loops: CDR1 SGHTA, CDR2 FQGNSA. This CDR3 spans 15 amino acids. As DNA, the CDR3 is TGTGCCAGCAGCTTAGCGGGGGACCACACAGATACGCAGTATTTT. Its protein product is CASSLAGDHTDTQYF.

In the case of this clonotype: A much larger clone differs from this one at a single base, so this may be a read error. The CDR3 end shows no conserved phenylalanine or tryptophan, and so a read error is likely. The chain uses TRBV6-2 or TRBV6-3 and TRBJ2-7, with D possibly being TRBD2 (6 bases). Germline CDR1 and CDR2: MNHEY and SVGEGT. The CDR3 loop spans 15 amino acids. V was clipped by 4 bases and J by 5 bases, with 18 bases between them. The CDR3 reads CASSSGGPIPNEQYL. In DNA form, the CDR3 reads TGTGCCAGCAGTTCTGGAGGGCCCATACCAAACGAGCAGTACCTC.

V and J are TRBV12-3 or TRBV12-4 and TRBJ1-5; D ambiguous. Trimming took off 5 bases at V and 4 bases at J, with 12 bases between the two ends. There are 14 residues in the CDR3. The CDR3 DNA follows: TGTGCCAGCAGTCCGGGTAGGGCGAATCAGCCCCAGCATTTT. The encoded protein is CASSPGRANQPQHF.

This clonotype was seen a handful of times. V and J are TRBV5-1 and TRBJ1-6; the D is unclear. Germline V gene sequence: CDR1 SGHRS, CDR2 YFSETQ. This CDR3 contains 15 residues. The germline V and J ends were trimmed by 4 bases and 5 bases, with 13 bases remaining between them. The DNA of the CDR3 is TGCGCCAGCAGCCAGACCCCGGGCGATAATTCACCCCTCCACTTT. Translation gives CASSQTPGDNSPLHF.

This chain joins TRBV11-2 and TRBJ1-2, with 8 bases identical to TRBD1. Losses at the gene ends were 6 bases for V and 2 bases for J; bases not matched to a gene: 5. Germline loops: CDR1 SGHAT, CDR2 FQNNGV. The CDR3 is 14 amino acids. CDR3 coding DNA: TGTGCCAGCAGATCGGACAGGGCAAACTATGGCTACACCTTC. Its translation: CASRSDRANYGYTF. Full variable domain (missing parts from reference TRBV11-2 and TRBJ1-2): EAGVAQSPRYKIIEKRQSVAFWCNPISGHATLYWYQQILGQGPKLLIQFQNNGVVDDSQLPKDRFSAERLKGVDSTLKIQPAKLEDSAVYLCASRSDRANYGYTFGSGTRLTVV.

The gene calls are TRBV3-1 and TRBJ2-2; tentatively, D is TRBD2 (6 bases). Deletions cut 0 bases from V and 6 bases from J, with 11 bases between. The germline V gene encodes CDR1 LGHDT and CDR2 YNNKEL (reference sequence). This CDR3 has 15 amino acids. The CDR3 DNA is TGTGCCAGCAGCCAAGATGGAGGGGTCGCCGGGGAGCTGTTTTTT. Encoded protein: CASSQDGGVAGELFF.

CDR3 loop: CASSYGEHYEQYF. DNA of the CDR3: TGTGCCAGCAGTTACGGGGAGCACTACGAGCAGTACTTC. The chain recombines TRBV6-5 with TRBJ2-7; possibly TRBD2 for D (5 bases). CDR3 length: 13 amino acids. V was cut by 2 bases and J by 3 bases, with 8 bases left in between. Germline-derived CDR1 and CDR2 are MNHEY and SVGAGI.

This clonotype was seen repeatedly, ten times or more. CDR3 sequence (DNA): TGTGCCAGCAGTCTAGCGGGAGGGAGAGAGACCCAGTACTTC. Residues: CASSLAGGRETQYF. The chain carries TRBV7-2 and TRBJ2-5, with TRBD2 matching 12 bases. The CDR3 has 14 residues. Trimming removed 6 bases from V and 4 bases from J; junction bases left unmatched: 3. CDR1 and CDR2 (germline): SGHTA, FQGNSA.

The V and J genes are TRBV7-2 and TRBJ2-5; D possibly corresponds to TRBD2 (6 bases). The length of the CDR3 is 15 residues. V lost 6 bases to trimming and J lost 2 bases, with 16 bases between them. CDR1 SGHTA and CDR2 FQGNSA come from the germline V gene. This chain's CDR3 is CASRGRASEQETQYF. The CDR3 coding sequence is TGTGCCAGCAGGGGGCGGGCTAGCGAACAAGAGACCCAGTACTTC.

The sample holds a few counts of this clonotype. The chain has TRBV10-3 and TRBJ2-1, with TRBD2 matching over 11 bases. The CDR3 totals 18 residues. With 3 bases clipped from V and 8 bases from J, the junction kept 15 bases outside the gene matches. Germline V gene sequence: CDR1 ENHRY, CDR2 SYGVKD. For the CDR3, the DNA is TGTGCCATCAGTGAACCCCCGACTAGCGGGATGAAAATCGATGAGCAGTTCTTC. Residues: CAISEPPTSGMKIDEQFF.

The chain carries TRBV10-3 and TRBJ2-3, with D perhaps matching TRBD1 or TRBD2 (5 bases each). This CDR3 has 11 residues. Trimming shortened V by 10 bases and J by 2 bases, and 7 bases separated the two germline ends. Germline V gives CDR1 ENHRY, CDR2 SYGVKD. CDR3 nucleotide sequence: TGTGCCAGTGGGACCACAGATACGCAGTATTTT. Amino acids: CASGTTDTQYF.

The chain recombines TRBV19 with TRBJ1-5; 8 bases are a match to TRBD1. V lost 4 bases to trimming and J lost 6 bases; unmatched junction nucleotides: 11. Germline CDR1 and CDR2: LNHDA and SQIVND (reference sequence). The CDR3 is made up of 16 amino acids. The CDR3 region is CASSTTTRQGSQPQHF. In nucleotides, the CDR3 is TGTGCCAGTAGTACCACTACCCGACAGGGGAGTCAGCCCCAGCATTTT.

In this sample, this clonotype turned up a few times. The chain recombines TRBV14 with TRBJ2-3; 7 nucleotides match TRBD2. V lost 0 bases, J lost 6 bases, and 9 bases stayed unmatched. Per germline, CDR1 SGHDN and CDR2 FVKESK. The CDR3 runs to 16 residues. The CDR3 loop is CASSQERWEGQDTQYF. In nucleotides, the CDR3 is TGTGCCAGCAGCCAAGAAAGGTGGGAGGGCCAGGATACGCAGTATTTT.

V is TRBV5-1 and J is TRBJ1-5, with D possibly TRBD1 on 5 matching bases. The germline gives CDR1 SGHRS, CDR2 YFSETQ. CDR3 length equals 15 residues. V lost 4 bases, J lost 1 base, and 12 bases lay in between. The CDR3 region is CASSTRVPSNQPQHF. CDR3 nucleotide sequence: TGCGCCAGCAGCACCAGGGTTCCCAGCAATCAGCCCCAGCATTTT.

This clonotype occurred many times. V gene TRBV4-1 combines with J gene TRBJ2-2; 7 bases map to TRBD2. With 0 bases clipped from V and 0 bases from J, the junction kept 1 base outside the gene matches. The CDR3 sequence is 16 residues long. Germline CDR1 MGHRA, CDR2 YSYEKL. This chain's CDR3 is CASSQDAGANTGELFF. Here the CDR3 DNA reads TGCGCCAGCAGCCAAGATGCGGGGGCGAACACCGGGGAGCTGTTTTTT.

The sample holds a few counts of this clonotype. The gene calls are TRBV12-3 or TRBV12-4 and TRBJ2-3; perhaps TRBD2 as D (6 bases). This CDR3 has 16 residues. V was cut by 8 bases and J by 0 bases, with 18 bases left in between. CDR3 sequence (DNA): TGTGCCAGCTACAATAGCGGAACACCGAGCACAGATACGCAGTATTTT. Residues: CASYNSGTPSTDTQYF.